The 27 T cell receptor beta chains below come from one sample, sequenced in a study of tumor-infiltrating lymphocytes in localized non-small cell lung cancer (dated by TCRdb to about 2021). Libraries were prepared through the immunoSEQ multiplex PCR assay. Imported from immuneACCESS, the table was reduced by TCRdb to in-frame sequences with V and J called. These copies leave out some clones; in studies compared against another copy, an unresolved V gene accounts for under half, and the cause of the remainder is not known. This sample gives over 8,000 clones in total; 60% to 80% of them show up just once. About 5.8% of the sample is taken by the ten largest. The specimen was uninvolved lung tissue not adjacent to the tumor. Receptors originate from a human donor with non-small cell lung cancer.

CDR3 DNA: TGTGCCAGTAGACATGAGTTACAGGGTACCTACGAGCAGTACTTC. Amino acids: CASRHELQGTYEQYF. The chain couples TRBV19 to TRBJ2-7; possibly TRBD1 for D (6 bases). V lost 6 bases and J 2 bases, leaving 17 bases between the germline ends. In germline, CDR1 is LNHDA, CDR2 SQIVND (reference sequence). The CDR3 totals 15 residues. The variable domain in full, with the rest retrieved from reference TRBV19 and TRBJ2-7, is DGGITQSPKYLFRKEGQNVTLSCEQNLNHDAMYWYRQDPGQGLRLIYYSQIVNDFQKGDIAEGYSVSREKKESFPLTVTSAQKNPTAFYLCASRHELQGTYEQYFGPGTRLTVT.

CDR3 sequence reads: CASRRLAANTGELFF. The DNA of the CDR3 is TGCGCCAGCAGGCGGCTAGCGGCGAACACCGGGGAGCTGTTTTTT. This chain connects TRBV5-1 to TRBJ2-2, with TRBD2 matching 7 bases. The CDR3 loop spans 15 amino acids. The V gene's germline CDR1 is SGHRS and CDR2 YFSETQ. V dropped 5 bases and J dropped 0; count of bases not matched to a gene: 4.

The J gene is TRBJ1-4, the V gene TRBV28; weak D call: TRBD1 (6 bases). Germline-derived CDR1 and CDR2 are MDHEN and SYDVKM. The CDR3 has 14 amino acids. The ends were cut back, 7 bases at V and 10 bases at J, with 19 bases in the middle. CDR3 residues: CASNIGGYLGKLFF. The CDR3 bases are TGTGCCAGCAACATAGGGGGATATTTGGGAAAACTGTTTTTT.

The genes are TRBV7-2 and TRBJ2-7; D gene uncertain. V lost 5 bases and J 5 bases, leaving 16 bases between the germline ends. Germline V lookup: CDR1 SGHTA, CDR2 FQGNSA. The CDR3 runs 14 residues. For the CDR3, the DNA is TGTGCCAGCAGCCCGGGCGTGGGGTGGGACGAGCAGTACTTC. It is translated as CASSPGVGWDEQYF.

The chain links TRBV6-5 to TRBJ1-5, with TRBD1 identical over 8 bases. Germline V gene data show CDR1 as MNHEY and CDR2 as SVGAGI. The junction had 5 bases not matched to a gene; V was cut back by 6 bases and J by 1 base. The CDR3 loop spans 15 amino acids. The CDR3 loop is CASRPDRGSNQPQHF. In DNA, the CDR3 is TGTGCCAGCAGACCAGACAGGGGAAGCAATCAGCCCCAGCATTTT.

The CDR3 loop reads CASSLGLAGGNEQYF. The CDR3 nucleotides read TGCGCCAGCAGCTTGGGACTAGCGGGAGGAAACGAGCAGTACTTC. This chain joins TRBV5-1 and TRBJ2-7; TRBD2 agrees at 13 bases. With V trimmed by 0 bases and J by 5 bases, 2 bases remained unmatched. The CDR3 consists of 15 residues. The germline CDR1 and CDR2 sequences are SGHRS and YFSETQ.

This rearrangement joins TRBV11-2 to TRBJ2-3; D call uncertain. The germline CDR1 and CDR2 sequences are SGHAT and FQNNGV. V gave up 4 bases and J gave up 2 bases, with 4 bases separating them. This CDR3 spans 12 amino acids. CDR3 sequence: CASSSNTDTQYF. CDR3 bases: TGTGCCAGCAGCTCGAACACAGATACGCAGTATTTT. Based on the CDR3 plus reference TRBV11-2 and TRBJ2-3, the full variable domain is EAGVAQSPRYKIIEKRQSVAFWCNPISGHATLYWYQQILGQGPKLLIQFQNNGVVDDSQLPKDRFSAERLKGVDSTLKIQPAKLEDSAVYLCASSSNTDTQYFGPGTRLTVL.

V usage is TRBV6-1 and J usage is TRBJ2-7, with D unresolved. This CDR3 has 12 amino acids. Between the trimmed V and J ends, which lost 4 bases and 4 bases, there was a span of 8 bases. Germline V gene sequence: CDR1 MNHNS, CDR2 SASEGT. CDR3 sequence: CASSAVPYEQYF. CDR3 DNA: TGTGCCAGCAGTGCTGTACCGTACGAGCAGTACTTC.

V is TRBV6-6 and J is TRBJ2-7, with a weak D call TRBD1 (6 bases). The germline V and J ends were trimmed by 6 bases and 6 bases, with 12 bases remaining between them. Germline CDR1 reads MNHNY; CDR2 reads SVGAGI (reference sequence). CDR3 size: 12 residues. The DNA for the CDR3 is TGTGCCAGCAGCCAGGGGTTTTTCGAGCAGTACTTC. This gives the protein CASSQGFFEQYF.

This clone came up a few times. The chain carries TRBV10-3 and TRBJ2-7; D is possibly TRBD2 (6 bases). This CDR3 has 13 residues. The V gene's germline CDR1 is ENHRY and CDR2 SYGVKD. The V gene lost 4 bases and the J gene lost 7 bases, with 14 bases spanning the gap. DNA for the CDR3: TGTGCCATCAGTGGGGCCCAGGGAGGTGAGCAGTACTTC. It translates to CAISGAQGGEQYF.

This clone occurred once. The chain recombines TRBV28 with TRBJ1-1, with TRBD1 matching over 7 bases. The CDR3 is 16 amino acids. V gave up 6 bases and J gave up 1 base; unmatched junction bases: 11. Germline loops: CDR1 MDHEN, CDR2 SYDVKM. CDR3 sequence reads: CASSTPGQFPNTEAFF. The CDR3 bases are TGTGCCAGCAGCACCCCGGGACAGTTTCCGAACACTGAAGCTTTCTTT.

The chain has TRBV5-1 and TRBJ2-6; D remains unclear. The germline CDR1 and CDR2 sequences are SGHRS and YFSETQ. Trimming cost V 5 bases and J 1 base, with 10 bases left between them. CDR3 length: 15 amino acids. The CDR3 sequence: CASSLSISGANVLTF. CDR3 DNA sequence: TGCGCCAGCAGTTTGAGCATATCTGGGGCCAACGTCCTGACTTTC.

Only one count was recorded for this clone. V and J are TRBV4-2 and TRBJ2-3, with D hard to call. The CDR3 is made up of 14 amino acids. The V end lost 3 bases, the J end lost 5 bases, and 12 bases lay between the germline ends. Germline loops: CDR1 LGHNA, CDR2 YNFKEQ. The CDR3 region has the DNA TGTGCCAGCAGCCAGTTACTCCACGGAGATACGCAGTATTTT. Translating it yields CASSQLLHGDTQYF.

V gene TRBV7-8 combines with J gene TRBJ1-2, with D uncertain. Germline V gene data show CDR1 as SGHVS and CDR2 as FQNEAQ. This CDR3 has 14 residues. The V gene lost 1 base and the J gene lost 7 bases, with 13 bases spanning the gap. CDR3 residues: CASSLVDKEGGYTF. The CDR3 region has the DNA TGTGCCAGCAGCTTAGTGGATAAGGAAGGTGGCTACACCTTC.

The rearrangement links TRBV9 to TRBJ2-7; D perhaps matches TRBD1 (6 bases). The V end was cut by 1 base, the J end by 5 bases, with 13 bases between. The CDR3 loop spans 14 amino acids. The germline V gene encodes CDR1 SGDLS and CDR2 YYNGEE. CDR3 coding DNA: TGTGCCAGCAGCGTAAATTTGGGGGCCAACGAGCAGTACTTC. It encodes CASSVNLGANEQYF.

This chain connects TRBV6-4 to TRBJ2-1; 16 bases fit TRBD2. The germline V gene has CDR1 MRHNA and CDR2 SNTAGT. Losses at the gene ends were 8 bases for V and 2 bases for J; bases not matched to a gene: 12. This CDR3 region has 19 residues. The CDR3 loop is CASSQRGTSGRGPYNEQFF. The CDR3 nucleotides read TGTGCCAGCTCTCAAAGGGGGACTAGCGGGAGGGGCCCCTACAATGAGCAGTTCTTC.

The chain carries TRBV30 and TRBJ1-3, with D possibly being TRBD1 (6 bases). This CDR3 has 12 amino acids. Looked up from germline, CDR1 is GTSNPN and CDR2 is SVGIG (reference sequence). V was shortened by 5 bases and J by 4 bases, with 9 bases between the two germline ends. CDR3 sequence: CAWGTRGNTIYF. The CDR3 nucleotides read TGTGCCTGGGGGACAAGAGGAAACACCATATATTTT.

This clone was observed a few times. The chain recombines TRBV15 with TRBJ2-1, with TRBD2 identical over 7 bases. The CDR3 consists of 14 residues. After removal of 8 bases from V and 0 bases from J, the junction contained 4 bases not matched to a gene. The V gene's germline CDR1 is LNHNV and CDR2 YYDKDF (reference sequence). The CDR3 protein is CATRGGSSYNEQFF. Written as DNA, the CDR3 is TGTGCCACCCGGGGCGGGAGCTCCTACAATGAGCAGTTCTTC.

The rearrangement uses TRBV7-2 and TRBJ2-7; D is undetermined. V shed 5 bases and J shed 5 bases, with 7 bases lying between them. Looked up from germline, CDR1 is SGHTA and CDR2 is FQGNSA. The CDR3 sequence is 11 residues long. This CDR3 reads CASSLTHEQYF. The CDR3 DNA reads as TGTGCCAGCAGCCTCACCCACGAGCAGTACTTC. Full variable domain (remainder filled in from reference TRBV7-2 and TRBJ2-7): GAGVSQSPSNKVTEKGKDVELRCDPISGHTALYWYRQSLGQGLEFLIYFQGNSAPDKSGLPSDRFSAERTGGSVSTLTIQRTQQEDSAVYLCASSLTHEQYFGPGTRLTVT.

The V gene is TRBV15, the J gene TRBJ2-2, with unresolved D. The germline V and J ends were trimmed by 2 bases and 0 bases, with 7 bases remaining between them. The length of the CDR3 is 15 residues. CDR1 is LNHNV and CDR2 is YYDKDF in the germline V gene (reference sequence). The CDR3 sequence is CATSRIGSNTGELFF. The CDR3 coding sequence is TGTGCCACCAGCAGAATCGGTTCGAACACCGGGGAGCTGTTTTTT.

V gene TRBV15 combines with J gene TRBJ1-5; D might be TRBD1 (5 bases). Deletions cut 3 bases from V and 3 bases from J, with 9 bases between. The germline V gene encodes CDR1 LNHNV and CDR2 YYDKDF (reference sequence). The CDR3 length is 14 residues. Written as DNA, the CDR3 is TGTGCCACCAGCAGTCAGGGACCCAATCAGCCCCAGCATTTT. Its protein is CATSSQGPNQPQHF.

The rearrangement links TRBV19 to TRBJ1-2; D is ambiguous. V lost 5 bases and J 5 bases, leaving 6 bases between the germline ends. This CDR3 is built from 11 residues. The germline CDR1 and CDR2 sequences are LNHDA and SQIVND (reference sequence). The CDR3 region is CASSLRYGYTF. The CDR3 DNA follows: TGTGCCAGTAGTCTGAGATATGGCTACACCTTC.

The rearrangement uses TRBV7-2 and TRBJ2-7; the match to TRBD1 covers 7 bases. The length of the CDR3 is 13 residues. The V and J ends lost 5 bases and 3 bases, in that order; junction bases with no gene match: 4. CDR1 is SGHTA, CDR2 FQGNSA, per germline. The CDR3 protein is CASSAHRGYEQYF. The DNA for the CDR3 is TGTGCCAGCAGCGCGCACAGGGGCTACGAGCAGTACTTC.

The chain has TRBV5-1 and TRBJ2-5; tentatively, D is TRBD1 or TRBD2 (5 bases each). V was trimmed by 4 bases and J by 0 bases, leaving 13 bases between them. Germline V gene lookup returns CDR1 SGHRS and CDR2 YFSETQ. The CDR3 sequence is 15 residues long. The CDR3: CASSLGTKNQETQYF. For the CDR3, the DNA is TGCGCCAGCAGCCTCGGGACCAAAAACCAAGAGACCCAGTACTTC.

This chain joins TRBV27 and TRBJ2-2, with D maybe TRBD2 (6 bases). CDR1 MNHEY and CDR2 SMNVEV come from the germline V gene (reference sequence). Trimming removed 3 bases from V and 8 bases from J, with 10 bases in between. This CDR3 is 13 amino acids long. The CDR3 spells CASSFAGRGELFF. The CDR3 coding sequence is TGTGCCAGCAGTTTTGCAGGGAGGGGGGAGCTGTTTTTT.

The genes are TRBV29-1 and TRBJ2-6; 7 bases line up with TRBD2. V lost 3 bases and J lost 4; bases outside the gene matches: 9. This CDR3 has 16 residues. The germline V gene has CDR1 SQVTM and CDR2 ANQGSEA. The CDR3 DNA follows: TGCAGCGTTGACCTAGCGGAGACCGGAGGGGCCAACGTCCTGACTTTC. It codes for CSVDLAETGGANVLTF. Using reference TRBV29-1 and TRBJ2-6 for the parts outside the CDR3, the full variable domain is SAVISQKPSRDICQRGTSLTIQCQVDSQVTMMFWYRQQPGQSLTLIATANQGSEATYESGFVIDKFPISRPNLTFSTLTVSNMSPEDSSIYLCSVDLAETGGANVLTFGAGSRLTVL.

The CDR3 coding sequence is TGTGCCAGCTCACCTCAAGGGAGGGGGGGAACCTACGAGCAGTACTTC. This sequence encodes CASSPQGRGGTYEQYF. The chain carries TRBV18 and TRBJ2-7; D is possibly TRBD2 (7 bases). The CDR3 runs to 16 residues. Germline-derived CDR1 and CDR2 are KGHSH and LQKENI. Trimming shortened V by 3 bases and J by 2 bases, and 17 bases separated the two germline ends.